The following is a T cell receptor (beta chain) sequence with its context. This CDR3 region has 16 residues. CDR1 SGHTA and CDR2 FQGTGA come from the germline V gene. Trimming took 5 bases from V and 6 from J; bases not matched to a gene: 7. The data were taken from a study of Graves' ophthalmopathy and Graves' hyperthyroidism. CDR3 regions of TCR beta were amplified from RNA transcripts. HTBI primers served in a first-round RT-PCR, which a second-round multiplex PCR followed. MiXCR, run by TCRdb on the multiplex PCR reads, gives a single entry per CDR3 protein. The sample lists fewer than 70,000 distinct CDR3 sequences, approximately 47% occurring once. A diagnosis was made from clinical symptoms together with serum thyroxine, TRAb, thyroid ultrasound and orbital computed tomography.

This sequence was found in an adult woman with Graves' ophthalmopathy. The V and J genes are TRBV7-3 and TRBJ2-1, with TRBD2 matching over 13 bases. The sample comprised peripheral blood. For the CDR3, the DNA is TGTGCCAGCAGCGCCTGGGGACTAGCGGGGATCAATGAGCAGTTCTTC. Translation gives CASSAWGLAGINEQFF.